One sample yielded the 12 T cell receptor beta chains listed below, sequenced in a study of CD8+ T cells in alopecia areata. RNA was extracted and reverse transcribed into cDNA as the sequencing template. Sequencing was performed with immunoSEQ multiplex PCR; in TCRdb, only in-frame clones are kept and a portion is missing. Of 190,000 or so clones in the sample, around 58% are singletons; the top ten hold about 12%. As to treatment: oral pan-JAK inhibitor, 5-10 mg twice daily. The material was CD8+ T cells sorted from blood, obtained at week 24, from a patient treated with tofacitinib. These receptors were obtained from a human donor with alopecia areata.

The V and J genes are TRBV29-1 and TRBJ2-7, with 9 bases identical to TRBD2. J gave up 6 bases and V 5 bases, and 11 bases lay outside the gene matches. Germline V lookup: CDR1 SQVTM, CDR2 ANQGSEA. The CDR3 is 14 residues long. CDR3 sequence (DNA): TGCAGCGTTTTGAGTCTAGCGGGGCGGTGCGAGCAGTACTTC. This sequence encodes CSVLSLAGRCEQYF.

DNA for the CDR3: TGTGCCAGCAGCTCGCCGGGGGTGGGCAACGAAGCTTTCTTT. It codes for CASSSPGVGNEAFF. The chain combines TRBV11-1 with TRBJ1-1; possibly TRBD1 for D (5 bases). Germline assignment: CDR1 SGHAT and CDR2 FQDESV (reference sequence). The CDR3 has 14 amino acids. Trimming left V 4 bases short and J 8 bases short, with 17 bases between.

This clone appeared many times. The chain carries TRBV4-1 and TRBJ1-1, with D perhaps matching TRBD1 (5 bases). This CDR3 region has 14 residues. V was shortened by 2 bases and J by 4 bases, with 11 bases between the two germline ends. Germline assignment: CDR1 MGHRA and CDR2 YSYEKL. The CDR3 nucleotides are TGCGCCAGCAGCCAACAGGGTGTGGGCACTGAAGCTTTCTTT. Protein product: CASSQQGVGTEAFF.

The chain recombines TRBV29-1 with TRBJ2-1, with D unresolved. The CDR3 totals 14 residues. With 3 bases removed from V and 0 bases from J, the gap between germline ends came to 9 bases. CDR1 SQVTM and CDR2 ANQGSEA come from the germline V gene. The CDR3: CSVDLGISYNEQFF. CDR3 in DNA: TGCAGCGTTGATTTGGGGATCTCCTACAATGAGCAGTTCTTC.

This clone was detected a few times. The rearrangement joins TRBV6-6 to TRBJ2-5; TRBD2 might be the D (5 bases). V gave up 2 bases and J gave up 4 bases, with 11 bases separating them. This CDR3 comprises 14 residues. The germline gives CDR1 MNHNY, CDR2 SVGAGI (reference sequence). This CDR3 is CASSYPEARETQYF. CDR3 DNA sequence: TGTGCCAGCAGTTACCCGGAGGCGCGAGAGACCCAGTACTTC.

With respect to this clone: Other DNA sequences in the same sample also yield this CDR3. V and J are TRBV19 and TRBJ2-7; no definite D call. The germline gives CDR1 LNHDA, CDR2 SQIVND (reference sequence). V lost 3 bases and J lost 3, with 3 bases in between. This CDR3 contains 11 residues. The CDR3 protein is CASSIGYEQYF. The CDR3 bases are TGTGCCAGTAGTATCGGCTACGAGCAGTACTTC.

This clone occurred once. The chain couples TRBV13 to TRBJ2-7; TRBD2 aligns across 14 bases. V lost 5 bases to trimming and J lost 1 base; unmatched junction nucleotides: 4. Germline CDR1 is PRHDT and CDR2 is FYEKMQ (reference sequence). The CDR3 length is 16 residues. The CDR3 region is CASSQGTSGGSYEQYF. The CDR3 nucleotides are TGTGCCAGCAGCCAAGGGACTAGCGGGGGATCCTACGAGCAGTACTTC. The full variable domain, completed using reference TRBV13 and TRBJ2-7, is AAGVIQSPRHLIKEKRETATLKCYPIPRHDTVYWYQQGPGQDPQFLISFYEKMQSDKGSIPDRFSAQQFSDYHSELNMSSLELGDSALYFCASSQGTSGGSYEQYFGPGTRLTVT.

The rearrangement joins TRBV13 to TRBJ2-5; a weak D match, TRBD2 (6 bases). Germline loops: CDR1 PRHDT, CDR2 FYEKMQ (reference sequence). The CDR3 extends over 15 amino acids. With 2 bases removed from V and 4 bases from J, the gap between germline ends came to 14 bases. DNA of the CDR3: TGTGCCAGCAGCTTACGGGCGGGGACCCCAGAGACCCAGTACTTC. Its protein is CASSLRAGTPETQYF. Variable domain in full (rest from reference TRBV13 and TRBJ2-5): AAGVIQSPRHLIKEKRETATLKCYPIPRHDTVYWYQQGPGQDPQFLISFYEKMQSDKGSIPDRFSAQQFSDYHSELNMSSLELGDSALYFCASSLRAGTPETQYFGPGTRLLVL.

This chain connects TRBV7-3 to TRBJ2-5; TRBD2 agrees at 7 bases. The CDR3 length is 15 residues. The germline CDR1 and CDR2 sequences are SGHTA and FQGTGA. After removal of 5 bases from V and 4 bases from J, the junction contained 10 bases not matched to a gene. CDR3 sequence: CASSPSGAILETQYF. The CDR3 DNA follows: TGTGCCAGCAGCCCGAGCGGGGCGATTTTAGAGACCCAGTACTTC.

The rearrangement links TRBV9 to TRBJ1-2; 11 positions agree with TRBD1. The CDR3 contains 14 residues. The germline V gene has CDR1 SGDLS and CDR2 YYNGEE. Trimming at V came to 5 bases and at J to 8 bases, leaving 8 bases not matched to a gene. CDR3 DNA sequence: TGTGCCAGCAGAAGATCGGACAGGGGGCGAGGCTACACCTTC. It translates to CASRRSDRGRGYTF. Full variable domain (missing parts from reference TRBV9 and TRBJ1-2): DSGVTQTPKHLITATGQRVTLRCSPRSGDLSVYWYQQSLDQGLQFLIQYYNGEERAKGNILERFSAQQFPDLHSELNLSSLELGDSALYFCASRRSDRGRGYTFGSGTRLTVV.

The sample holds one count of this clone. The gene calls are TRBV7-2 and TRBJ1-6; 9 nucleotides agree with TRBD1. Looked up from germline, CDR1 is SGHTA and CDR2 is FQGNSA. The CDR3 sequence is 15 residues long. V gave up 4 bases and J gave up 11 bases; unmatched junction bases: 9. The DNA of the CDR3 is TGTGCCAGCAGCTCGGGACGGGACAGGGTAACACCCCTCCACTTT. Amino acids: CASSSGRDRVTPLHF.

V and J are TRBV2 and TRBJ1-2; 9 bases fit TRBD1. The germline gives CDR1 SNHLY, CDR2 FYNNEI. After removal of 2 bases from V and 4 bases from J, the junction contained 8 bases not matched to a gene. The CDR3 contains 16 residues. This chain's CDR3 is CASSERGQGRSYGYTF. CDR3 DNA sequence: TGTGCCAGCAGTGAAAGGGGACAGGGAAGGTCCTATGGCTACACCTTC.